This section outlines one TCR beta chain sequence together with its context. What it binds is not known. The trim removed 5 bases at V and 2 bases at J, leaving 6 bases unmatched. The germline V gene encodes CDR1 MNHNS and CDR2 SASEGT. The CDR3 has 14 residues. The sample belongs to a study of response to subunit inactivated influenza vaccine. Findings of the study overall: Seasonal influenza vaccination, on each occasion, was suggested by the authors to recruit few new T cells.

TCRdb re-called the RT-PCR reads with MiXCR, one entry per CDR3 protein. The sample carries approximately 530,000 distinct CDR3 sequences, 13% recorded once. Sequenced here: PBMCs from blood, sampled roughly 47 days after vaccination. The TCR comes from a man aged 45-65 years who received an inactivated influenza vaccine. The chain couples TRBV6-1 to TRBJ2-7; TRBD1 matches 7 bases. Here the CDR3 DNA reads TGTGCCAGCAGTCCGCCGGGACAGACCTACGAGCAGTACTTC. Translating it yields CASSPPGQTYEQYF.